The rows below give T cell receptor beta chains drawn from one sample of a study of blood T cell repertoires in COVID-19. Profiling relied on immunoSEQ multiplex PCR, and the TCRdb table lists in-frame clones only, not all of them. This sample carries 250,000 to 350,000 clones, around 87% of them seen once, and the ten largest clones take 2% to 2.5%. The sample taken for sequencing was peripheral blood. These receptors came from a woman between 50 and 59 years old who had recovered from COVID-19. CDR3s include the opening cysteine and the closing phenylalanine or tryptophan. The order of the fields is D gene, V gene, J gene, clone size, CDR3 protein, CDR3 DNA. D genes are given only for firm matches. A row's size may be missing; if present it is once, few, many or a size class.

D gene: .; V gene: TRBV10-3; J gene: TRBJ2-1; clone size: .; CDR3 protein: CAIKTENYNEQFF; CDR3 DNA: TGTGCCATCAAAACAGAAAATTACAATGAGCAGTTCTTC
D gene: TRBD2; V gene: TRBV5-4; J gene: TRBJ2-7; clone size: .; CDR3 protein: CASSNGLAVSYEQYF; CDR3 DNA: TGTGCCAGCAGCAACGGACTAGCGGTTTCCTACGAGCAGTACTTC
D gene: TRBD1; V gene: TRBV9; J gene: TRBJ1-3; clone size: .; CDR3 protein: CAWGQLSGNTIYF; CDR3 DNA: TGTGCCTGGGGACAGCTCTCTGGAAACACCATATATTTT
D gene: .; V gene: TRBV11-2; J gene: TRBJ2-7; clone size: .; CDR3 protein: CASSLGLRQANYEQYF; CDR3 DNA: TGTGCCAGCAGCTTAGGACTTCGACAGGCCAACTACGAGCAGTACTTC
D gene: .; V gene: TRBV7-2; J gene: TRBJ2-3; clone size: once; CDR3 protein: CASSLYTGHTDTQYF; CDR3 DNA: TGTGCCAGCAGCTTATATACTGGGCACACAGATACGCAGTATTTT
D gene: .; V gene: TRBV10-3; J gene: TRBJ1-2; clone size: .; CDR3 protein: CAISDWQGGYGYTF; CDR3 DNA: TGTGCCATCAGTGATTGGCAGGGAGGCTATGGCTACACCTTC
D gene: TRBD1; V gene: TRBV6-1; J gene: TRBJ1-2; clone size: many; CDR3 protein: CASSEIQGTTRYGYTF; CDR3 DNA: TGTGCCAGCAGTGAGATACAGGGGACCACTCGCTATGGCTACACCTTC
D gene: TRBD2; V gene: TRBV29-1; J gene: TRBJ2-7; clone size: once; CDR3 protein: CSAGGGKSSYEQYF; CDR3 DNA: TGCAGCGCTGGGGGGGGGAAATCCTCCTACGAGCAGTACTTC
D gene: .; V gene: TRBV30; J gene: TRBJ2-3; clone size: .; CDR3 protein: CAAGAAQYF; CDR3 DNA: TGTGCGGCTGGGGCAGCGCAGTATTTT
D gene: TRBD1; V gene: TRBV27; J gene: TRBJ1-4; clone size: .; CDR3 protein: CASRGQVGGEKLFF; CDR3 DNA: TGTGCCAGCAGGGGACAGGTAGGGGGTGAAAAACTGTTTTTT
D gene: .; V gene: TRBV7-2; J gene: TRBJ2-1; clone size: .; CDR3 protein: CASSFQGGSYNEQFF; CDR3 DNA: TGTGCCAGCAGCTTCCAGGGAGGCTCCTACAATGAGCAGTTCTTC
D gene: .; V gene: TRBV5-6; J gene: TRBJ1-2; clone size: once; CDR3 protein: CASSLVQNYGYTF; CDR3 DNA: TGTGCCAGCAGCTTGGTACAGAACTATGGCTACACCTTC
D gene: .; V gene: TRBV27; J gene: TRBJ1-2; clone size: .; CDR3 protein: CASSLSPGALNGYTF; CDR3 DNA: TGTGCCAGCAGTTTATCGCCAGGGGCGTTGAATGGCTACACCTTC
D gene: TRBD1; V gene: TRBV9; J gene: TRBJ2-1; clone size: .; CDR3 protein: CASSVRPGGSYNEQFF; CDR3 DNA: TGTGCCAGCAGCGTCAGGCCAGGGGGCTCCTACAATGAGCAGTTCTTC
D gene: TRBD2; V gene: TRBV3-1/TRBV3-2; J gene: TRBJ2-1; clone size: .; CDR3 protein: CASSLGPPGLAGKVQFF; CDR3 DNA: TGTGCCAGCAGCCTCGGACCTCCGGGGCTAGCGGGGAAGGTGCAGTTCTTC
D gene: TRBD1; V gene: TRBV4-3; J gene: TRBJ1-1; clone size: .; CDR3 protein: CASSHAQGLNTEAFF; CDR3 DNA: TGCGCCAGCAGCCATGCACAGGGGTTGAACACTGAAGCTTTCTTT
D gene: .; V gene: TRBV4-3; J gene: TRBJ1-6; clone size: .; CDR3 protein: CASSQESGRNSPLHF; CDR3 DNA: TGCGCCAGCAGCCAAGAGTCAGGGAGGAATTCACCCCTCCACTTT
D gene: .; V gene: TRBV6-2/TRBV6-3; J gene: TRBJ1-2; clone size: .; CDR3 protein: CASSFPGWGYTF; CDR3 DNA: TGTGCCAGCAGTTTCCCGGGTTGGGGCTACACCTTC
D gene: .; V gene: TRBV6-1; J gene: TRBJ1-5; clone size: once; CDR3 protein: CASSERGSGPQHF; CDR3 DNA: TGTGCCAGCAGTGAAAGGGGCTCTGGGCCCCAGCATTTT
D gene: .; V gene: TRBV6-5; J gene: TRBJ2-1; clone size: .; CDR3 protein: CASSSGLYNEQFF; CDR3 DNA: TGTGCCAGCAGTTCAGGACTCTACAATGAGCAGTTCTTC
D gene: TRBD2; V gene: TRBV27; J gene: TRBJ2-7; clone size: .; CDR3 protein: CASCGNSGRLLYEQYF; CDR3 DNA: TGTGCCAGCTGCGGAAATAGCGGGAGACTGCTCTACGAGCAGTACTTC
D gene: TRBD1; V gene: TRBV20-1; J gene: TRBJ2-7; clone size: .; CDR3 protein: CSASPRGGTGEDEQYF; CDR3 DNA: TGCAGTGCTAGTCCGAGGGGAGGGACAGGGGAGGACGAGCAGTACTTC
D gene: .; V gene: TRBV7-2; J gene: TRBJ2-5; clone size: .; CDR3 protein: CASRRVAGFQETQYF; CDR3 DNA: TGTGCCAGCAGGCGAGTCGCAGGGTTCCAAGAGACCCAGTACTTC
D gene: .; V gene: TRBV6-6; J gene: TRBJ2-1; clone size: .; CDR3 protein: CASSFSDNEQFF; CDR3 DNA: TGTGCCAGCAGTTTTAGCGACAATGAGCAGTTCTTC
D gene: TRBD2; V gene: TRBV7-3; J gene: TRBJ2-7; clone size: .; CDR3 protein: CASSSGLAGSYEQYF; CDR3 DNA: TGTGCCAGCAGCTCGGGACTAGCGGGATCTTACGAGCAGTACTTC
D gene: .; V gene: TRBV30; J gene: TRBJ2-3; clone size: .; CDR3 protein: CAGTVQGYTDTQYF; CDR3 DNA: TGTGCCGGGACTGTTCAGGGTTACACAGATACGCAGTATTTT
D gene: TRBD2; V gene: TRBV6-5; J gene: TRBJ2-3; clone size: .; CDR3 protein: CASRTRTSGTDTQYF; CDR3 DNA: TGTGCCAGCAGGACACGGACTAGCGGAACTGATACGCAGTATTTT
D gene: .; V gene: TRBV27; J gene: TRBJ1-6; clone size: .; CDR3 protein: CASSHNLYRDSPLHF; CDR3 DNA: TGTGCCAGCAGTCACAACTTGTACCGGGATTCACCCCTCCACTTT
D gene: TRBD2; V gene: TRBV19; J gene: TRBJ2-3; clone size: .; CDR3 protein: CASRGRTSGVTDTQYF; CDR3 DNA: TGTGCCAGTAGGGGCAGGACTAGCGGCGTCACAGATACGCAGTATTTT
D gene: .; V gene: TRBV7-2; J gene: TRBJ2-3; clone size: .; CDR3 protein: CASSLFGGARVDTQYF; CDR3 DNA: TGTGCCAGCAGCTTATTCGGCGGGGCCCGGGTAGATACGCAGTATTTT
D gene: .; V gene: TRBV19; J gene: TRBJ2-3; clone size: .; CDR3 protein: CASSNRGSTDTQYF; CDR3 DNA: TGTGCCAGTAGTAACCGGGGGAGCACAGATACGCAGTATTTT
D gene: TRBD1; V gene: TRBV29-1; J gene: TRBJ1-2; clone size: .; CDR3 protein: CSAGQGAGGYGYTF; CDR3 DNA: TGCAGCGCGGGACAGGGGGCGGGAGGCTATGGCTACACCTTC
D gene: .; V gene: TRBV11-2; J gene: TRBJ1-5; clone size: .; CDR3 protein: CASSYNNQPQHF; CDR3 DNA: TGTGCCAGCAGCTATAATAATCAGCCCCAGCATTTT
D gene: .; V gene: TRBV28; J gene: TRBJ1-4; clone size: .; CDR3 protein: CASFSSALGAREKLFF; CDR3 DNA: TGTGCCAGCTTCTCCTCGGCCCTGGGGGCTCGTGAAAAACTGTTTTTT
D gene: .; V gene: TRBV5-8; J gene: TRBJ2-5; clone size: .; CDR3 protein: CASSLGDSRSETQYF; CDR3 DNA: TGTGCCAGCAGCTTGGGGGACTCGCGAAGCGAGACCCAGTACTTC
D gene: TRBD2; V gene: TRBV13; J gene: TRBJ2-1; clone size: .; CDR3 protein: CASTRLAGNEQFF; CDR3 DNA: TGTGCCAGCACCCGACTAGCGGGCAATGAGCAGTTCTTC